This TCR beta chain was found in a study of human thymus T cells. Surgeons resected thymus tissue during corrective heart surgery. Germline CDR1 reads LNHDA; CDR2 reads SQIVND (reference sequence). This CDR3 is built from 13 residues. V gave up 3 bases and J gave up 0 bases, with 5 bases separating them. Measured with immunoSEQ multiplex PCR; TCRdb has only the in-frame clones, and not every one. The sample lists about 130,000 clones, 90% to 95% seen once, with around 0.025% in the top ten. The specimen was thymus tissue. The sequence was obtained from a boy under two years old with a congenital heart defect but otherwise immunologically healthy. The chain has TRBV19 and TRBJ1-2, with D unclear. This chain's CDR3 is CASSIDTNYGYTF. CDR3 sequence (DNA): TGTGCCAGTAGTATCGACACTAACTATGGCTACACCTTC.